The TCR beta chain under discussion was sequenced for a study of OX40 agonist ivuxolimab in advanced cancers. Regarding the study in general: Ivuxolimab was an agonistic, fully human IgG2 monoclonal antibody directed against OX40 (CD134), a costimulatory receptor. In the dose-escalation cohort, around 80% of patients were male, and the mean age was 60 years with a range of roughly 20 to 80. Of the roughly 52 dose-escalation patients, hepatocellular carcinoma was present in approximately 20, melanoma in approximately 15, renal cell carcinoma in 9 and head and neck cancer in 9. Peripheral TCRbeta sequencing aimed to test whether ivuxolimab altered TCR sequence diversity and caused clonal T-cell expansion. The paper reports the monotherapy dose-escalation portion (N of about 47 patients) of the phase I ivuxolimab trial. Prior anti-PD-1, anti-PD-L1 or anti-CTLA-4 therapy was permitted, and checkpoint inhibitors had been received by roughly 42% of dose-escalation patients. Partial responses were achieved by three dose-escalation patients, of whom one had hepatocellular carcinoma and two had cutaneous melanoma. Intravenous ivuxolimab was administered to patients every 2 weeks at six dose levels: 0.01, 0.1, 0.3, 1.5, 3 and 10 mg/kg.

Patients with a history of autoimmune disease or receiving systemic immunosuppression were excluded from the trial. Peripheral blood for TCR sequencing was collected from all dose cohorts at baseline, on cycle 4 day 1, and on cycle 7 day 1. The samples were drawn from a first-in-human, open-label, multicenter phase I dose-escalation trial of ivuxolimab. Adults with locally advanced or metastatic melanoma, renal cell carcinoma, hepatocellular carcinoma or head and neck squamous cell carcinoma were enrolled in the trial. CD4+ and CD8+ T cells were sorted separately from peripheral blood before TCR sequencing. At the junction V is shortened by 6 bases and J by 4 bases, with 10 bases in between. The germline V gene (reference sequence) gives CDR1 as MNHNY and CDR2 as SVGAGI. The CDR3 holds 12 amino acids from the cysteine to the phenylalanine. This entry keeps only the CDR3 DNA: 36 bases, framed from base 1.

What the work shows at the level of the full study, not this receptor alone: Clonal expansion of both CD4+ and CD8+ blood T cells was observed from baseline to week 6 at doses 0.1 to 3.0 mg/kg. Low levels of normalized T-cell clonal expansion were also shown by some nonresponding patients. The antigen specificity of the peripheral T cells that underwent clonal expansion was not determined. On average, CD8+ T cells showed more expanded clones than CD4+ T cells after ivuxolimab. In the 0.1-3.0 mg/kg groups, partial responders had among the lowest normalized peripheral clonal expansion, particularly in CD8+ T cells.

Genomic DNA was isolated from the sorted cells so that the TCRbeta CDR3 region could be sequenced. TCRbeta CDR3 regions were sequenced using the immunoSEQ Assay. Not all clones reach the TCRdb copy of this immuneACCESS table, which keeps in-frame sequences only. Checked studies attribute under half of the gap to unresolved V genes and leave the rest unexplained. The sample includes more than 50,000 clones, with roughly 85% observed a single time. The ten largest clones represent about 4.2% of the sample. On this clone itself: Which antigen it targets is not known. No clone much larger than this one lies a single base away; base qualities are absent.

The sample in question was CD4+ or CD8+ T cells sorted from blood, obtained in a trial of the OX40 agonist ivuxolimab. The V and J genes are TRBV6-6 and TRBJ2-7, with the D gene too uncertain to name. The sequence derives from an adult with an advanced solid tumor such as melanoma, head and neck, liver or kidney cancer. The DNA sequence reads TGTGCCAGCAGCACCGTCATTTACGAGCAGTACTTC. Its product reads: CASSTVIYEQYF.